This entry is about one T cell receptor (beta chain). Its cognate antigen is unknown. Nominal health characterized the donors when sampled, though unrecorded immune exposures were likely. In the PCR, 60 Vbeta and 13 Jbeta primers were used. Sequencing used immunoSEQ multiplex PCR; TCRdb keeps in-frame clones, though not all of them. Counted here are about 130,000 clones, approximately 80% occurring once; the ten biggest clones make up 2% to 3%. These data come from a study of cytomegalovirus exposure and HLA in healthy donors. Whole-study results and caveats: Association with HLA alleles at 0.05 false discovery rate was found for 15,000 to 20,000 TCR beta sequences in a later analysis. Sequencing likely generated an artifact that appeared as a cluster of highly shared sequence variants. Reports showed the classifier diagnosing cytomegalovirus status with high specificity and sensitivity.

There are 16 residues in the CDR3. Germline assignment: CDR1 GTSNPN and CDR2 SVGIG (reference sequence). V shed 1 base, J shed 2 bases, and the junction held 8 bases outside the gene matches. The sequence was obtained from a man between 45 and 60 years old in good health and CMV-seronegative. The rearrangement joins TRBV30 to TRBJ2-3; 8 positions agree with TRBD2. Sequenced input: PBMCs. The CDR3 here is CAWSEAGGLITDTQYF. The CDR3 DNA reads TGTGCCTGGAGTGAGGCGGGGGGTCTCATCACAGATACGCAGTATTTT.